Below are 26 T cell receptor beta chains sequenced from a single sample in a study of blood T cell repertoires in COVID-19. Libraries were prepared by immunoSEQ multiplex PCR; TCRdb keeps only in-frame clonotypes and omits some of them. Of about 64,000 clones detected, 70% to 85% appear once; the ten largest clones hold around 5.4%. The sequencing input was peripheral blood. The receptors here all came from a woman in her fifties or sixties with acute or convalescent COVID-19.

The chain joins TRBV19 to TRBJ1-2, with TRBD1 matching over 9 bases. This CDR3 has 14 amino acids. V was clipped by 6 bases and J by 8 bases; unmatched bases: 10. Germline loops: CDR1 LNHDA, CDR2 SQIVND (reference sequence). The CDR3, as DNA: TGTGCCAGTAGGCTGGGACAGGGTGCTTGGGGCTACACCTTC. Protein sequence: CASRLGQGAWGYTF.

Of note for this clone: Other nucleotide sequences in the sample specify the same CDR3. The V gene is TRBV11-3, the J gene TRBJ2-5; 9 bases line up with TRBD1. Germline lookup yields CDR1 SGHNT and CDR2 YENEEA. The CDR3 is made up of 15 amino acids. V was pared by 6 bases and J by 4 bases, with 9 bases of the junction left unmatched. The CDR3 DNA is TGTGCCAGCAGTACCAGGACAGGGGTAATAGAGACCCAGTACTTC. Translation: CASSTRTGVIETQYF. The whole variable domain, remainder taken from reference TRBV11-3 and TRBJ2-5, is EAGVVQSPRYKIIEKKQPVAFWCNPISGHNTLYWYLQNLGQGPELLIRYENEEAVDDSQLPKDRFSAERLKGVDSTLKIQPAELGDSAVYLCASSTRTGVIETQYFGPGTRLLVL.

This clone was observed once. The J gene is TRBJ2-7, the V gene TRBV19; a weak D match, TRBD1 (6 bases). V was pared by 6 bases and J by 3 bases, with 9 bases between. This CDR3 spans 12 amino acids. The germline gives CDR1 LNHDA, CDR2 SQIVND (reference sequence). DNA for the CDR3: TGTGCCAGTAGCCGGGACAACTACGAGCAGTACTTC. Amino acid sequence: CASSRDNYEQYF. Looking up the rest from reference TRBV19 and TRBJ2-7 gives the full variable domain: DGGITQSPKYLFRKEGQNVTLSCEQNLNHDAMYWYRQDPGQGLRLIYYSQIVNDFQKGDIAEGYSVSREKKESFPLTVTSAQKNPTAFYLCASSRDNYEQYFGPGTRLTVT.

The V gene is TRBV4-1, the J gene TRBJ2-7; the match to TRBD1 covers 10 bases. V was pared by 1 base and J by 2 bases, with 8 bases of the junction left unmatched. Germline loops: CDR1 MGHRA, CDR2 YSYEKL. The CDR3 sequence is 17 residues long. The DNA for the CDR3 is TGCGCCAGCAGCCAAGTTGGGACAGGGGTCTTCCCCTACGAGCAGTACTTC. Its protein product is CASSQVGTGVFPYEQYF.

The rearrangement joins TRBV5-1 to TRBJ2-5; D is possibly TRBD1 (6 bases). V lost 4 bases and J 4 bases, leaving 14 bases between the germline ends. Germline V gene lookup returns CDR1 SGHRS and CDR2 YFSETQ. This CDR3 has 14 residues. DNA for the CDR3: TGCGCCAGCAGCCCCGGTACAGGGCGAGAGACCCAGTACTTC. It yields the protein CASSPGTGRETQYF.

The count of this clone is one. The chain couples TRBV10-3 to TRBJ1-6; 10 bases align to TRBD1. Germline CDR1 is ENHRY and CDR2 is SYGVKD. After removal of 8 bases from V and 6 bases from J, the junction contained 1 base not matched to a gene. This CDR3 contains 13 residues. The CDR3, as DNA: TGTGCCATCGGACAGGGGGGTAATTCACCCCTCCACTTT. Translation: CAIGQGGNSPLHF.

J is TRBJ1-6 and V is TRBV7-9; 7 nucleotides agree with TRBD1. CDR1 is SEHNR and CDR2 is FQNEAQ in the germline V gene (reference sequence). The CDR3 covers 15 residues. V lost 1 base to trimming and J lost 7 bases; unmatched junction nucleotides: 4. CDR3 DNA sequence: TGTGCCAGCAGCTTAGAGGGGACAGAGAATTCACCCCTCCACTTT. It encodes CASSLEGTENSPLHF.

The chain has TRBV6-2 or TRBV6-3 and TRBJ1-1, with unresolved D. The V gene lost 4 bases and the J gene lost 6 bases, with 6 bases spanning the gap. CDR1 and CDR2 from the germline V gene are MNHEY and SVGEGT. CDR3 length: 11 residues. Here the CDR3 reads CASSSRAEAFF. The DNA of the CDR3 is TGTGCCAGCAGTTCCCGCGCTGAAGCTTTCTTT.

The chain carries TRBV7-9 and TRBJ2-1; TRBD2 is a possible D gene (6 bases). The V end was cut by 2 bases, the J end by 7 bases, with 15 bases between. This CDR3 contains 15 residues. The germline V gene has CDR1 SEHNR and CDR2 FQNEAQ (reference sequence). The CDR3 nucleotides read TGTGCCAGCAGCTTAACTTATCCGGGGAGGAATGAGCAGTTCTTC. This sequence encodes CASSLTYPGRNEQFF.

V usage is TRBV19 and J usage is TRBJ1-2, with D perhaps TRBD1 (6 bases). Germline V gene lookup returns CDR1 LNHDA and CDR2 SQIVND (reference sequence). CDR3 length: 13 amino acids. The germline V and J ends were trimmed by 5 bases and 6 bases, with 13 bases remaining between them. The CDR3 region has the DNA TGTGCCAGTAGTCCAGGGGTGGTCGATGGCTACACCTTC. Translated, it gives CASSPGVVDGYTF.

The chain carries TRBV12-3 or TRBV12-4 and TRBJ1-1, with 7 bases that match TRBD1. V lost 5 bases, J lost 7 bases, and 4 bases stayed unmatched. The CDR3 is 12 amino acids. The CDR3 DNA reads TGTGCCAGCAGTCACAGGACAGGTGAAGCTTTCTTT. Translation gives CASSHRTGEAFF.

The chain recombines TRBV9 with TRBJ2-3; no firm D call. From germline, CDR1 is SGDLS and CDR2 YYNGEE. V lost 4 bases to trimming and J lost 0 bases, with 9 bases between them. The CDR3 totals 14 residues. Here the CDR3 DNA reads TGTGCCAGCAGCCCCACTATCAGCACAGATACGCAGTATTTT. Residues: CASSPTISTDTQYF.

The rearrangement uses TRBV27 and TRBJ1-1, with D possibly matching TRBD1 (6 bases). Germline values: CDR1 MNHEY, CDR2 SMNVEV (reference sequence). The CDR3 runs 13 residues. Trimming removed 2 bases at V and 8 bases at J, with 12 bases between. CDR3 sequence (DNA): TGTGCCAGCAGTTTAAGGGGTGGGACAGAAGCTTTCTTT. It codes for CASSLRGGTEAFF.

The CDR3 loop reads CASSHRTSGNTDTQYF. CDR3 sequence (DNA): TGCGCCAGCAGCCATAGGACTAGCGGAAACACAGATACGCAGTATTTT. The chain links TRBV4-1 to TRBJ2-3; TRBD2 aligns across 10 bases. V was pared by 3 bases and J by 2 bases, with 5 bases of the junction left unmatched. The germline CDR1 and CDR2 sequences are MGHRA and YSYEKL. The length of the CDR3 is 16 residues.

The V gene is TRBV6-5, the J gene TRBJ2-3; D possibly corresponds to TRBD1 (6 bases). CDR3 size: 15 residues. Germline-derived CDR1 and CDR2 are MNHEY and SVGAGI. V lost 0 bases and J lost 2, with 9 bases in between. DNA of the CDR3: TGTGCCAGCAGTTACTCAGGGGGATCCACAGATACGCAGTATTTT. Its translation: CASSYSGGSTDTQYF.

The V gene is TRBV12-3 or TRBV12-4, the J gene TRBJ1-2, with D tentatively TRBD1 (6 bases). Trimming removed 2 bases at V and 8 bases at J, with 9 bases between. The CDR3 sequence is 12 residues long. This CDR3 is CASSLRGQGYTF. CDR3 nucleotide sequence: TGTGCCAGCAGTTTAAGGGGACAAGGCTACACCTTC.

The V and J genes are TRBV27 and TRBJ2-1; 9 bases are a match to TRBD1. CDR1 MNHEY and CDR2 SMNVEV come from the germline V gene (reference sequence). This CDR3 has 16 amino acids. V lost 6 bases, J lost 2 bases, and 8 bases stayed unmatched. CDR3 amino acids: CASSSPGTGTYNEQFF. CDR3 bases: TGTGCCAGCAGCTCCCCCGGGACAGGGACCTACAATGAGCAGTTCTTC.

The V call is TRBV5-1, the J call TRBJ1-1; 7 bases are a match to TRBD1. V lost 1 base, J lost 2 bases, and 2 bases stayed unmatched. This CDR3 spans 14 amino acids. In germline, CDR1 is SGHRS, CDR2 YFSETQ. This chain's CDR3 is CASSLRQGNTEAFF. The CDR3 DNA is TGCGCCAGCAGCTTGAGACAGGGTAACACTGAAGCTTTCTTT. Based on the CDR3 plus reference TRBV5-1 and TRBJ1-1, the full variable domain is KAGVTQTPRYLIKTRGQQVTLSCSPISGHRSVSWYQQTPGQGLQFLFEYFSETQRNKGNFPGRFSGRQFSNSRSEMNVSTLELGDSALYLCASSLRQGNTEAFFGQGTRLTVV.

The CDR3: CASSFGGDLATNEKLFF. As DNA, the CDR3 is TGTGCCAGCAGCTTCGGCGGCGACTTAGCAACTAATGAAAAACTGTTTTTT. The genes are TRBV5-4 and TRBJ1-4; D not resolved. The ends were cut back, 2 bases at V and 0 bases at J, with 14 bases in the middle. This CDR3 comprises 17 residues. CDR1 is SGHNT, CDR2 YYREEE, per germline (reference sequence).

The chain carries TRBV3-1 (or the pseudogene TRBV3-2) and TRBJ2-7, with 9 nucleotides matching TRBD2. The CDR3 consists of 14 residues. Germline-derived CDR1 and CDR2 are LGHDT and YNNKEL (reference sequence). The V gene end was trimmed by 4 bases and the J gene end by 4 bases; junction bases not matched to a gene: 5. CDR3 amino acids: CASSRAGGLYEQYF. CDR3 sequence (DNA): TGTGCCAGCAGCCGGGCGGGGGGGCTGTACGAGCAGTACTTC.

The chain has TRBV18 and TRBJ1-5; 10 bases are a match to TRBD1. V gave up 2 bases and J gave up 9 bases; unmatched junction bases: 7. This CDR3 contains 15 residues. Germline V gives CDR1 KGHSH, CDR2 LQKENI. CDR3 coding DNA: TGTGCCAGCTCACCAGGGATGGGACAGGGGCGGCCCCAGCATTTT. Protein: CASSPGMGQGRPQHF.

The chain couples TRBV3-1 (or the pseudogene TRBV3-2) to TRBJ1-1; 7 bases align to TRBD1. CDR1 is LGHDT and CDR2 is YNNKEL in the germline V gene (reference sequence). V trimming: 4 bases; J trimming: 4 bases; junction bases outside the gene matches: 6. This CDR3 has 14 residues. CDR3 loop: CASSRSQGSTEAFF. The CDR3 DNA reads TGTGCCAGCAGCCGATCACAGGGGAGCACTGAAGCTTTCTTT.

CDR3 amino acids: CASSGGSNQPQHF. Written as DNA, the CDR3 is TGTGCCTCCTCCGGGGGTAGCAATCAGCCCCAGCATTTT. This chain links TRBV12-3 or TRBV12-4 with TRBJ1-5, with D possibly matching TRBD1 (5 bases). The CDR3 contains 13 residues. Deletions cut 11 bases from V and 0 bases from J, with 11 bases between.

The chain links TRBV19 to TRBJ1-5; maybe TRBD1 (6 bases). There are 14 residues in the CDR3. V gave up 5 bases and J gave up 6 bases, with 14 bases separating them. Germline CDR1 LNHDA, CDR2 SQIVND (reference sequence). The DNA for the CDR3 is TGTGCCAGTAGTTCGGCAGGGGTAGCTCAGCCCCAGCATTTT. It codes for CASSSAGVAQPQHF.

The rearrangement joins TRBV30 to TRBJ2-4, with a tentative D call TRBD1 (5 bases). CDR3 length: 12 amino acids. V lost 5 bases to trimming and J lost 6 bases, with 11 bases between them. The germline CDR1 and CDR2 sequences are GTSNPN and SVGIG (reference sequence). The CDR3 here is CAWGPQGNIQYF. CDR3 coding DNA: TGTGCCTGGGGCCCCCAGGGAAACATTCAGTACTTC.

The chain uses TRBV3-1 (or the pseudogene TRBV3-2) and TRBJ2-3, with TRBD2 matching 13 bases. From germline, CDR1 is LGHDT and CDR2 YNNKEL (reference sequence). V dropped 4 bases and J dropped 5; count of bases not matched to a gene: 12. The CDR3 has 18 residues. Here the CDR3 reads CASSRQMTSGGPLDTQYF. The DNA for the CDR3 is TGTGCCAGCAGCCGGCAGATGACTAGCGGGGGGCCGTTAGATACGCAGTATTTT.